The T cell receptor (beta chain) under discussion was sequenced for a study of vaccination effects on CD4 cells after COVID-19. This clone was counted a few times. Its antigen is still unknown. Clones were read by immunoSEQ multiplex PCR, and TCRdb kept only the in-frame ones, dropping some. The data show over 60,000 clones, roughly 74% seen once. Antigen-specific CD4+ T cell clonotypes were called by their expansion after viral peptide-pool culture in ViraFEST. When less than 11 days of culture had elapsed, CD4+ T cells were isolated. All study participants received two doses of BNT162b2 or mRNA-1273 vaccine. V was trimmed by 3 bases and J by 2 bases, leaving 10 bases between them. This CDR3 has 14 amino acids. Germline V lookup: CDR1 SGHAT, CDR2 FQNNGV.

The J gene is TRBJ1-1, the V gene TRBV11-2; D is perhaps TRBD1 (5 bases). This TCR derives from a human donor who received a COVID-19 vaccine. The input for sequencing was CD4+ T cells from PBMCs cultured with HCoV-229E spike peptides, taken after COVID-19 vaccination. The CDR3 here is CASSFGRVNTEAFF. The CDR3 DNA reads as TGTGCCAGCAGCTTCGGCAGGGTAAACACTGAAGCTTTCTTT.